This T cell receptor beta chain was recovered during a study of control samples from healthy donors and cancer patients. Germline CDR1 and CDR2: SGHAT and FQNNGV. V lost 1 base, J lost 4 bases, and 10 bases lay in between. The CDR3 is 14 amino acids. Profiling relied on immunoSEQ multiplex PCR, and the TCRdb table lists in-frame clones only, not all of them. Of roughly 98,000 clones in the sample, more than 85% are singletons; the top ten hold about 8.8%. The chain couples TRBV11-2 to TRBJ1-1; D not resolved. Sequenced sample: blood. This receptor was taken from a young man in good health. As DNA, the CDR3 is TGTGCCAGCAGCTTAGCAATGGAGGGCACTGAAGCTTTCTTT. It specifies CASSLAMEGTEAFF.